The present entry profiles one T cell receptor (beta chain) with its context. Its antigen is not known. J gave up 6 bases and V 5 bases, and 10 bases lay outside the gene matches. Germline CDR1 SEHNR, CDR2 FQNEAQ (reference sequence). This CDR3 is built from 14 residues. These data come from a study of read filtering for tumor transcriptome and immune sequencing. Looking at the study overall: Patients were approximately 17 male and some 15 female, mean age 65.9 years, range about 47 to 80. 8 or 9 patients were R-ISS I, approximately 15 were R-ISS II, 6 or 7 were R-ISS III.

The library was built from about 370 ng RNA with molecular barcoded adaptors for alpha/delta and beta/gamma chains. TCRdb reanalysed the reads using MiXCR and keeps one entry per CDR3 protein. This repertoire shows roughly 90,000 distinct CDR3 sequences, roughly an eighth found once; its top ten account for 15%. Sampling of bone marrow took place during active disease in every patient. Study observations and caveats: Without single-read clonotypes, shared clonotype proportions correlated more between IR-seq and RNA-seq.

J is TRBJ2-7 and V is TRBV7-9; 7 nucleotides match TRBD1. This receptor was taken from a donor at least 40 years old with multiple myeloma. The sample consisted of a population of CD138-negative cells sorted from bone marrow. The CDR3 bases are TGTGCCAGCAGCCACGCCCTGACAGGGACCGAGCAGTACTTC. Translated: CASSHALTGTEQYF.